A selection of T cell receptor beta chains follows, all from one sample in a study of OX40 agonist ivuxolimab in advanced cancers. The protocol was immunoSEQ multiplex PCR, while the TCRdb copy is restricted to in-frame clones and leaves out a portion. Of about 20,000 clones listed, more than 75% are singletons. This sample comprised CD4+ or CD8+ T cells sorted from blood, obtained in a trial of the OX40 agonist ivuxolimab. Receptors were obtained from an adult with an advanced solid tumor such as melanoma, head and neck, liver or kidney cancer. Each CDR3 is given with its conserved first and last residue. D genes are given only for firm matches. Expanded clones get a size class; other rows say once, few or many, or leave the size out.

J | size | V | D | CDR3 | DNA
TRBJ1-1 | - | TRBV7-9 | TRBD1 | CASSQLRGQAVLEAFF | TGTGCCAGCAGCCAACTTCGCGGACAGGCGGTTTTAGAAGCTTTCTTT
TRBJ1-3 | - | TRBV9 | - | CASSVERDRLYSGNTIYF | TGTGCCAGCAGCGTAGAGCGGGATAGACTATACTCTGGAAACACCATATATTTT
TRBJ1-1 | - | TRBV28 | - | CASSLNGEGIVNTEAFF | TGTGCCAGCAGTCTAAATGGTGAGGGAATAGTGAACACTGAAGCTTTCTTT
TRBJ1-4 | - | TRBV29-1 | - | CSVGDEKLFF | TGCAGCGTGGGGGATGAAAAACTGTTTTTT
TRBJ2-4 | - | TRBV6-5 | - | CASSWTGAKNIQYF | TGTGCCAGCAGTTGGACGGGAGCCAAAAACATTCAGTACTTC
TRBJ2-7 | - | TRBV13 | TRBD1 | CASSVDRAVYEQYF | TGTGCCAGCAGCGTGGACAGGGCTGTGTACGAGCAGTACTTC
TRBJ1-5 | - | TRBV5-6 | - | CASSLRRGRRNQPQHF | TGTGCCAGCAGCTTAAGGCGGGGAAGAAGAAATCAGCCCCAGCATTTT
TRBJ2-2 | - | TRBV4-1 | - | CASSQGWGAVGTGELFF | TGCGCCAGCAGCCAAGGGTGGGGGGCCGTCGGCACCGGGGAGCTGTTTTTT
TRBJ2-7 | once | TRBV11-2 | - | CASSLAANYEQYF | TGTGCCAGCAGCTTAGCGGCCAACTACGAGCAGTACTTC
TRBJ1-1 | - | TRBV14 | - | CASSQGGALNTEAFF | TGTGCCAGCAGCCAGGGGGGGGCCCTGAACACTGAAGCTTTCTTT
TRBJ1-1 | - | TRBV4-1 | - | CASSQVGMRGLTEAFF | TGCGCCAGCAGCCAAGTGGGGATGCGTGGTTTGACTGAAGCTTTCTTT
TRBJ2-3 | - | TRBV6-1 | TRBD1 | CASSQGAWADTQYF | TGTGCCAGCAGCCAGGGGGCGTGGGCAGATACGCAGTATTTT
TRBJ2-7 | - | TRBV2 | - | CASTGASTYEQYF | TGTGCCAGCACGGGGGCTTCAACCTACGAGCAGTACTTC
TRBJ2-6 | few | TRBV5-5 | TRBD1 | CASSLYRGTLLSGANVLTF | TGTGCCAGCAGCTTGTACAGGGGCACCCTGCTCTCTGGGGCCAACGTCCTGACTTTC
TRBJ2-7 | - | TRBV7-8 | - | CASSTQTDSSSYEQYF | TGTGCCAGCAGCACTCAGACCGACTCTAGCTCCTACGAGCAGTACTTC
TRBJ2-7 | - | TRBV28 | - | CASSHRGTSYEQYF | TGTGCCAGCAGCCACCGGGGCACCTCCTACGAGCAGTACTTC
TRBJ1-4 | medium-sized | TRBV5-4 | - | CASSWGPSEGEKLFF | TGTGCCAGCAGCTGGGGCCCCTCTGAGGGTGAAAAACTGTTTTTT
TRBJ2-1 | - | TRBV7-3 | - | CASSAALGNEQFF | TGTGCCAGCAGCGCAGCCTTGGGGAATGAGCAGTTCTTC
TRBJ2-7 | - | TRBV4-3 | TRBD2 | CASSPRLAAYEQYF | TGCGCCAGCAGCCCCAGGCTAGCGGCTTACGAGCAGTACTTC
TRBJ2-1 | - | TRBV11-2 | TRBD2 | CASSPTLLVGGGIVDEQFF | TGTGCCAGCAGCCCGACCTTACTCGTCGGGGGGGGCATAGTAGATGAGCAGTTCTTC
TRBJ2-7 | - | TRBV11-2 | - | CASSLVIHEQYF | TGTGCCAGCAGCTTAGTAATACACGAGCAGTACTTC
TRBJ2-3 | - | TRBV29-1 | - | CSVAGPLRGGYHSDTQYF | TGCAGCGTTGCCGGGCCCCTTAGGGGGGGGTACCATTCGGATACGCAGTATTTT
TRBJ1-4 | - | TRBV6-5 | - | CASSPGGAPNEKLFF | TGTGCCAGCAGTCCCGGGGGGGCACCTAATGAAAAACTGTTTTTT
TRBJ1-1 | - | TRBV10-3 | - | CAISVGGETEAFF | TGTGCCATCAGTGTGGGCGGCGAGACTGAAGCTTTCTTT
TRBJ1-1 | - | TRBV11-2 | TRBD1 | CASSLGTEWNTEAFF | TGTGCCAGCAGCCTCGGGACAGAGTGGAACACTGAAGCTTTCTTT
TRBJ2-7 | - | TRBV5-6 | TRBD1 | CASSRVQGATVEQYF | TGTGCCAGCAGCAGAGTACAGGGGGCTACAGTCGAGCAGTACTTC
TRBJ2-7 | - | TRBV7-6 | - | CASSTPGPHAEQYF | TGTGCCAGCAGCACCCCCGGGCCCCACGCGGAGCAGTACTTC
TRBJ2-1 | - | TRBV4-1 | - | CASSYSDNEQFF | TGCGCCAGCAGCTACTCAGACAATGAGCAGTTCTTC
TRBJ1-3 | - | TRBV6-6 | - | CAIRAGNTIYF | TGTGCCATAAGGGCCGGAAACACCATATATTTT
TRBJ2-5 | - | TRBV21-1 | - | CASTPEQETQYF | TGTGCCAGCACCCCGGAGCAAGAGACCCAGTACTTC
TRBJ2-2 | - | TRBV4-2 | - | CASSPRFSTGELFF | TGTGCCAGCAGCCCCCGCTTTTCCACCGGGGAGCTGTTTTTT
TRBJ2-7 | once | TRBV9 | - | CASSVRDRTYEQYF | TGTGCCAGCAGCGTCCGGGACCGAACCTACGAGCAGTACTTC
TRBJ2-3 | - | TRBV6-5 | - | CASAGTASTDTQYF | TGTGCCAGCGCCGGGACGGCCAGCACAGATACGCAGTATTTT
TRBJ2-7 | - | TRBV18 | - | CASSPALYEQYF | TGTGCCAGCTCACCAGCCCTCTACGAGCAGTACTTC
TRBJ2-1 | - | TRBV11-3 | TRBD1 | CASSPRTGGFRDNEQFF | TGTGCCAGCAGCCCCCGGACAGGGGGTTTTAGGGACAATGAGCAGTTCTTC
TRBJ1-1 | few | TRBV28 | - | CASSRDTEAFF | TGTGCCAGCAGTAGGGACACTGAAGCTTTCTTT
TRBJ2-1 | - | TRBV27 | - | CASSLGRSYNEQFF | TGTGCCAGCAGCCTGGGCCGGTCCTACAATGAGCAGTTCTTC
TRBJ1-6 | few | TRBV27 | TRBD1 | CASSTRTGQLHSPLHF | TGTGCCAGCAGTACACGGACAGGCCAGCTTCATTCACCCCTCCACTTT
TRBJ2-2 | - | TRBV7-9 | - | CASSLVLRQENTGELFF | TGTGCCAGCAGCTTAGTTCTTAGACAGGAAAACACCGGGGAGCTGTTTTTT
TRBJ2-1 | - | TRBV11-1 | - | CASSLTSGEGPAEQFF | TGTGCCAGCAGCCTCACTAGTGGGGAAGGCCCGGCTGAGCAGTTCTTC
TRBJ1-2 | - | TRBV15 | - | CATSTPMPELPFYGYTF | TGTGCCACCAGCACCCCAATGCCCGAATTACCTTTCTATGGCTACACCTTC
TRBJ2-7 | - | TRBV7-6 | - | CASSPLTSGGTYEQYF | TGTGCCAGCAGCCCGCTGACTAGTGGGGGGACCTACGAGCAGTACTTC
TRBJ2-7 | - | TRBV9 | TRBD1 | CASSPDRVPYEQYF | TGTGCCAGCAGTCCTGACAGGGTACCCTACGAGCAGTACTTC
TRBJ1-2 | - | TRBV13 | TRBD1 | CASSQGGNYGYTF | TGTGCCAGCAGTCAGGGGGGAAACTATGGCTACACCTTC
TRBJ2-7 | - | TRBV2 | TRBD1 | CASSRRQGPVYEQYF | TGTGCCAGCAGCCGGAGACAGGGCCCTGTCTACGAGCAGTACTTC
TRBJ1-6 | - | TRBV5-8 | - | CASSSGISSYNSPLHF | TGTGCCAGCAGCTCTGGAATAAGCTCCTATAATTCACCCCTCCACTTT
TRBJ1-1 | once | TRBV27 | TRBD1 | CASSFSGGRTEAFF | TGTGCCAGCAGTTTTTCAGGGGGCAGGACTGAAGCTTTCTTT
TRBJ2-7 | - | TRBV13 | TRBD2 | CASSSLGGVSSYEQYF | TGTGCCAGCAGCTCCCTGGGGGGGGTGAGCTCCTACGAGCAGTACTTC
TRBJ2-3 | - | TRBV7-9 | TRBD2 | CASLAGGSPDTQYF | TGTGCCAGTTTAGCGGGGGGGAGCCCAGATACGCAGTATTTT
TRBJ1-2 | once | TRBV27 | TRBD1 | CASRPITGDINYGYTF | TGTGCCAGCAGGCCAATCACAGGGGATATTAACTATGGCTACACCTTC
TRBJ2-5 | once | TRBV15 | - | CATSPLKGALEETQYF | TGTGCCACCAGCCCCCTCAAAGGAGCCCTGGAGGAGACCCAGTACTTC
TRBJ1-1 | - | TRBV9 | - | CAGKNTEAFF | TGTGCCGGGAAGAACACTGAAGCTTTCTTT
TRBJ2-7 | once | TRBV7-9 | - | CASSAPGQGDYEQYF | TGTGCCAGCAGCGCACCGGGACAAGGTGACTACGAGCAGTACTTC
TRBJ1-2 | - | TRBV7-6 | - | CASSLALVGARDYGYTF | TGTGCCAGCAGCTTAGCCTTGGTGGGGGCGAGGGACTATGGCTACACCTTC
TRBJ2-5 | - | TRBV1 | - | CTSSQGQVGPKTGTQYF | TGCACCAGCAGCCAAGGACAAGTGGGGCCCAAGACGGGGACCCAGTACTTC